This T cell receptor beta chain was identified in a study of cytomegalovirus exposure and HLA in healthy donors. Study results and caveats: Presence/absence analyses treated sequencing depth as roughly uniform across donors. Most TCR sequences showed up rarely, but some public TCRs showed up in many donors.

PCR employed 60 Vbeta and 13 Jbeta primers. The table came from immunoSEQ multiplex PCR; TCRdb's copy has only in-frame clones and leaves some out. The sample table includes over 50,000 clones. V was cut by 4 bases and J by 4 bases, with 13 bases left in between. In germline, CDR1 is SGHAT, CDR2 FQNNGV. The CDR3 consists of 14 residues. Comment on this clone: The target antigen is unknown.

Sequencing was done on a sample of PBMCs. V is TRBV11-2 and J is TRBJ1-1; D is perhaps TRBD1 (5 bases). The sequence derives from a man in his fifties in good health and CMV-seropositive. CDR3 in DNA: TGTGCCAGCAGCTGGGCAGGGATGAGCACTGAAGCTTTCTTT. This translates into CASSWAGMSTEAFF.